The 29 T cell receptor beta chains reported below all come from one sample, sequenced in a study of shared clonotypes between healthy human individuals. Naive CD8 cells were CD45RO-negative, positively selected for CCR7, excluding terminally differentiated effector memory CD45RA+ cells. The table came from immunoSEQ multiplex PCR; TCRdb's copy has only in-frame clones and leaves some out. Counted here are about 2 million clones, approximately 95% occurring once; the ten biggest clones make up more than 0.95%. The specimen sequenced was naive CD8+ T cells sorted from blood. These receptors originate from a man younger than 35 in good health.

Notes on this clone: This specimen includes other DNA sequences encoding the same CDR3. This chain links TRBV28 with TRBJ1-1, with TRBD1 as a possible D gene (6 bases). The V end lost 5 bases, the J end lost 3 bases, and 13 bases lay between the germline ends. The CDR3 has 14 amino acids. The germline CDR1 and CDR2 sequences are MDHEN and SYDVKM. Here the CDR3 DNA reads TGTGCCAGCAGTATACAGGGCGGCGACACTGAAGCTTTCTTT. This codes for CASSIQGGDTEAFF.

V and J are TRBV4-3 and TRBJ1-2, with a weak D call TRBD1 (6 bases). Germline CDR1 and CDR2: LGHNA and YSLEER. V lost 0 bases to trimming and J lost 0 bases, with 20 bases between them. The CDR3 sequence is 19 residues long. As DNA, the CDR3 is TGCGCCAGCAGCCAAGATATTGGAAGCAGGGGATTAACTAACTATGGCTACACCTTC. This translates into CASSQDIGSRGLTNYGYTF.

This rearrangement joins TRBV19 to TRBJ2-7; D is unclear. This CDR3 spans 11 amino acids. V lost 5 bases to trimming and J lost 5 bases, with 7 bases between them. In germline, CDR1 is LNHDA, CDR2 SQIVND (reference sequence). CDR3 coding DNA: TGTGCCAGTAGTGGCGGCAACGAGCAGTACTTC. As protein: CASSGGNEQYF.

This sequence joins TRBV9 and TRBJ2-3; a possible D gene is TRBD2 (6 bases). Trimming shortened V by 4 bases and J by 1 base, and 13 bases separated the two germline ends. Germline lookup yields CDR1 SGDLS and CDR2 YYNGEE. The CDR3 extends over 15 amino acids. The chain's CDR3 is CASSSQRAGTDTQYF. In DNA, the CDR3 is TGTGCCAGCAGCTCCCAGCGGGCCGGCACAGATACGCAGTATTTT.

V usage is TRBV6-5 and J usage is TRBJ2-7; TRBD2 might be the D (6 bases). V lost 0 bases and J lost 2, with 14 bases in between. Germline CDR1 reads MNHEY; CDR2 reads SVGAGI. This CDR3 contains 16 residues. The CDR3 region is CASSYSSVGTPYEQYF. CDR3 nucleotide sequence: TGTGCCAGCAGTTACTCGTCCGTCGGGACTCCCTACGAGCAGTACTTC.

Points on this clone: The sample contains more than one DNA sequence encoding this CDR3. The chain couples TRBV5-1 to TRBJ1-1; D is ambiguous. The ends were cut back, 0 bases at V and 4 bases at J, with 7 bases in the middle. Germline-derived CDR1 and CDR2 are SGHRS and YFSETQ. The CDR3 has 13 residues. The CDR3 loop is CASSLEGSTEAFF. In nucleotides, the CDR3 is TGCGCCAGCAGCTTGGAAGGCAGCACTGAAGCTTTCTTT.

This chain uses TRBV29-1 with TRBJ2-3; 9 positions match TRBD1. The CDR3 consists of 16 residues. Losses at the gene ends were 0 bases for V and 6 bases for J; bases not matched to a gene: 10. Germline V gene data show CDR1 as SQVTM and CDR2 as ANQGSEA. CDR3 sequence reads: CSVEDRDRELIDTQYF. DNA for the CDR3: TGCAGCGTTGAAGACCGGGACAGGGAATTGATTGATACGCAGTATTTT.

The rearrangement uses TRBV30 and TRBJ1-6; tentatively, D is TRBD1 (6 bases). CDR3 length equals 18 residues. Trimming left V 2 bases short and J 3 bases short, with 20 bases between. Germline lookup yields CDR1 GTSNPN and CDR2 SVGIG (reference sequence). The CDR3 DNA sequence: TGTGCCTGGAGTCAAATACAGGGCTTTGGCGACTATAATTCACCCCTCCACTTT. This gives the protein CAWSQIQGFGDYNSPLHF.

The genes are TRBV2 and TRBJ2-1; D possibly corresponds to TRBD1 (6 bases). Germline V gene data show CDR1 as SNHLY and CDR2 as FYNNEI. This CDR3 is built from 16 residues. V was cut by 5 bases and J by 0 bases, with 14 bases left in between. The CDR3 nucleotides are TGTGCCAGCAGTTACACCCGGGACAACTCCTACAATGAGCAGTTCTTC. As protein: CASSYTRDNSYNEQFF.

V is TRBV10-3 and J is TRBJ2-2, with TRBD1 as a possible D gene (5 bases). The CDR3 runs to 14 residues. Trimming pared 6 bases from V and 1 base from J, leaving 9 bases between. CDR1 is ENHRY and CDR2 is SYGVKD in the germline V gene. The CDR3 coding sequence is TGTGCCATCAGCCCGACAGAGAACACCGGGGAGCTGTTTTTT. It encodes CAISPTENTGELFF.

The chain carries TRBV28 and TRBJ1-2, with D perhaps TRBD1 (6 bases). Per the germline V gene, CDR1 is MDHEN and CDR2 is SYDVKM. V was pared by 4 bases and J by 8 bases, with 11 bases between. This CDR3 is 12 amino acids long. CDR3 amino acids: CASSSGGEGYTF. DNA of the CDR3: TGTGCCAGCAGTTCGGGGGGCGAGGGCTACACCTTC.

This CDR3 reads CASGDRTNYGYTF. DNA of the CDR3: TGTGCCAGCGGGGACAGGACGAACTATGGCTACACCTTC. The V call is TRBV2, the J call TRBJ1-2; the match to TRBD1 covers 8 bases. The CDR3 consists of 13 residues. The germline V gene has CDR1 SNHLY and CDR2 FYNNEI. V shed 8 bases and J 2 bases; nucleotides not matched to a gene: 4.

V is TRBV28 and J is TRBJ2-4, with 8 bases lining up with TRBD2. This CDR3 is built from 18 residues. V shed 4 bases and J 0 bases; nucleotides not matched to a gene: 11. Germline V gene lookup returns CDR1 MDHEN and CDR2 SYDVKM. CDR3 coding DNA: TGTGCCAGCAGTTCCCCACCGGGGGGGGAGATAGCCAAAAACATTCAGTACTTC. Translating it yields CASSSPPGGEIAKNIQYF.

V gene TRBV10-1 combines with J gene TRBJ2-2, with 10 bases fitting TRBD1. The CDR3 has 17 amino acids. The germline gives CDR1 WNHNN, CDR2 SYGVQD (reference sequence). Trimming took 6 bases from V and 6 from J; bases not matched to a gene: 13. CDR3 DNA sequence: TGCGCCAGCAGCCCCATCCCGGGACAGGGGTTGTCCGGGGAGCTGTTTTTT. Encoded protein: CASSPIPGQGLSGELFF.

The chain has TRBV28 and TRBJ1-5; D is possibly TRBD1 (6 bases). The CDR3 totals 16 residues. V was pared by 1 base and J by 7 bases, with 17 bases between. Germline lookup yields CDR1 MDHEN and CDR2 SYDVKM. Here the CDR3 DNA reads TGTGCCAGCAGTTTATTCCCCCGGGGGGCTCAACAGCCCCAGCATTTT. It specifies CASSLFPRGAQQPQHF. Filled out from reference TRBV28 and TRBJ1-5, the complete variable domain reads DVKVTQSSRYLVKRTGEKVFLECVQDMDHENMFWYRQDPGLGLRLIYFSYDVKMKEKGDIPEGYSVSREKKERFSLILESASTNQTSMYLCASSLFPRGAQQPQHFGDGTRLSIL.

The chain joins TRBV5-4 to TRBJ1-1; D gene unclear. V was pared by 2 bases and J by 1 base, with 9 bases between. The CDR3 spans 14 residues. Germline V gives CDR1 SGHNT, CDR2 YYREEE (reference sequence). CDR3 amino acids: CASSFWLGNTEAFF. CDR3 nucleotide sequence: TGTGCCAGCAGCTTCTGGTTGGGGAACACTGAAGCTTTCTTT.

The V gene is TRBV9, the J gene TRBJ2-1, with 9 bases that match TRBD2. The CDR3 spans 21 residues. Germline lookup yields CDR1 SGDLS and CDR2 YYNGEE. V was clipped by 0 bases and J by 2 bases; unmatched bases: 18. CDR3 nucleotide sequence: TGTGCCAGCAGCGTAGTGCTAGCGGGAATTTCCTACCCCTGGGCCTACAATGAGCAGTTCTTC. Protein product: CASSVVLAGISYPWAYNEQFF.

The rearrangement links TRBV4-3 to TRBJ2-7; possibly TRBD1 or TRBD2 for D (7 bases each). The V gene's germline CDR1 is LGHNA and CDR2 YSLEER. V was cut by 2 bases and J by 3 bases, with 11 bases left in between. The CDR3 is made up of 14 amino acids. CDR3 sequence: CASSQQGEGYEQYF. The CDR3 DNA reads TGCGCCAGCAGCCAACAGGGGGAGGGCTACGAGCAGTACTTC.

The V call is TRBV6-1, the J call TRBJ2-5; D is uncertain. V dropped 5 bases and J dropped 5 bases, with 18 bases sitting between them. The CDR3 is made up of 15 amino acids. Looked up from germline, CDR1 is MNHNS and CDR2 is SASEGT. Here the CDR3 reads CASSPIFALAETQYF. The CDR3 DNA reads TGTGCCAGCAGTCCCATTTTTGCCCTGGCGGAGACCCAGTACTTC.

With respect to this clone: Additional DNA sequences in this sample encode the identical CDR3. The chain recombines TRBV11-2 with TRBJ1-2, with D maybe TRBD1 (5 bases). Trimming stripped 1 base from V and 4 bases from J, with 13 bases between. Germline CDR1 is SGHAT and CDR2 is FQNNGV. The CDR3 covers 15 residues. This chain's CDR3 is CASSLGSGSSYGYTF. For the CDR3, the DNA is TGTGCCAGCAGCTTAGGCTCAGGGTCTTCCTATGGCTACACCTTC. Based on the CDR3 plus reference TRBV11-2 and TRBJ1-2, the full variable domain is EAGVAQSPRYKIIEKRQSVAFWCNPISGHATLYWYQQILGQGPKLLIQFQNNGVVDDSQLPKDRFSAERLKGVDSTLKIQPAKLEDSAVYLCASSLGSGSSYGYTFGSGTRLTVV.

This clone was detected once. The chain uses TRBV5-6 and TRBJ2-5; TRBD1 aligns across 7 bases. Germline loops: CDR1 SGHDT, CDR2 YYEEEE. V dropped 3 bases and J dropped 2; count of bases not matched to a gene: 4. This CDR3 is built from 14 residues. CDR3 sequence reads: CASSYDRAQETQYF. The CDR3 DNA is TGTGCCAGCAGCTACGACAGGGCGCAAGAGACCCAGTACTTC. Full variable domain (outside the CDR3, taken from reference TRBV5-6 and TRBJ2-5): DAGVTQSPTHLIKTRGQQVTLRCSPKSGHDTVSWYQQALGQGPQFIFQYYEEEERQRGNFPDRFSGHQFPNYSSELNVNALLLGDSALYLCASSYDRAQETQYFGPGTRLLVL.

Worth noting for this clone: At the DNA level, this CDR3 is encoded by other sequences in the same sample as well. The chain has TRBV7-6 and TRBJ1-1; no firm D call. V lost 1 base to trimming and J lost 1 base, with 4 bases between them. The CDR3 sequence is 13 residues long. Germline V CDR1 and CDR2: SGHVS, FNYEAQ. CDR3 region: CASSLVGNTEAFF. Written as DNA, the CDR3 is TGTGCCAGCAGCTTAGTAGGGAACACTGAAGCTTTCTTT. The variable domain in full, with the rest retrieved from reference TRBV7-6 and TRBJ1-1, is GAGVSQSPRYKVTKRGQDVALRCDPISGHVSLYWYRQALGQGPEFLTYFNYEAQQDKSGLPNDRFSAERPEGSISTLTIQRTEQRDSAMYRCASSLVGNTEAFFGQGTRLTVV.

The chain links TRBV9 to TRBJ1-6; TRBD1 is a possible D gene (6 bases). There are 12 residues in the CDR3. The ends were cut back, 6 bases at V and 7 bases at J, with 8 bases in the middle. Germline V gene sequence: CDR1 SGDLS, CDR2 YYNGEE. CDR3 sequence (DNA): TGTGCCAGCAAAACAGGGAATTCACCCCTCCACTTT. It translates to CASKTGNSPLHF.

The rearrangement links TRBV5-6 to TRBJ2-7; D gene ambiguous. V lost 0 bases to trimming and J lost 5 bases, with 12 bases between them. The germline CDR1 and CDR2 sequences are SGHDT and YYEEEE. This CDR3 comprises 14 residues. The CDR3 DNA reads as TGTGCCAGCAGCTTGGCCGTAAGGCCCCACGAGCAGTACTTC. Residues: CASSLAVRPHEQYF.

This chain links TRBV5-1 with TRBJ2-3; unclear D gene. This CDR3 is 14 amino acids long. Germline V gives CDR1 SGHRS, CDR2 YFSETQ. V shed 4 bases and J shed 6 bases, with 15 bases lying between them. The CDR3 reads CASSVAAGEDTQYF. CDR3 sequence (DNA): TGCGCCAGCAGCGTGGCGGCAGGCGAGGATACGCAGTATTTT.

This clone was detected only once. The rearrangement links TRBV12-2 to TRBJ1-4; the D call of TRBD1 is as the table states it, not checked on the DNA. TRBV12-2 is a known pseudogene. The CDR3 has 17 residues. The CDR3 reads CASRLECPGGSNEKLFF. The CDR3 bases are TGTGCAAGTCGCTTAGAATGCCCAGGGGGGTCTAATGAAAAACTGTTTTTT.

This clone was counted a single time. V is TRBV6-6 and J is TRBJ2-3, with TRBD2 matching 12 bases. V trimming: 6 bases; J trimming: 4 bases; junction bases outside the gene matches: 5. Germline V gene data show CDR1 as MNHNY and CDR2 as SVGAGI (reference sequence). The CDR3 is 15 amino acids. CDR3: CASRKLAGGSDTQYF. CDR3 nucleotide sequence: TGTGCCAGCAGAAAACTAGCGGGAGGATCAGATACGCAGTATTTT.

Remarks on this clone: The same CDR3 is also encoded by other DNA sequences in this sample. V usage is TRBV6-5 and J usage is TRBJ2-3; perhaps TRBD1 as D (5 bases). V was clipped by 2 bases and J by 3 bases, with 6 bases between them. The CDR3 extends over 13 amino acids. Looked up from germline, CDR1 is MNHEY and CDR2 is SVGAGI. The CDR3 loop reads CASSYQGTDTQYF. The CDR3 bases are TGTGCCAGCAGTTACCAGGGTACAGATACGCAGTATTTT.

The chain recombines TRBV21-1 with TRBJ1-6; the table gives TRBD1 as D, unverified against the DNA. TRBV21-1 is reported as a pseudogene. The CDR3 is 17 amino acids. The CDR3: CASSNTLWQGGNSPLHF. The CDR3 DNA follows: TGTGCCAGCAGCAATACCCTGTGGCAGGGTGGTAATTCACCCCTCCACTTT.